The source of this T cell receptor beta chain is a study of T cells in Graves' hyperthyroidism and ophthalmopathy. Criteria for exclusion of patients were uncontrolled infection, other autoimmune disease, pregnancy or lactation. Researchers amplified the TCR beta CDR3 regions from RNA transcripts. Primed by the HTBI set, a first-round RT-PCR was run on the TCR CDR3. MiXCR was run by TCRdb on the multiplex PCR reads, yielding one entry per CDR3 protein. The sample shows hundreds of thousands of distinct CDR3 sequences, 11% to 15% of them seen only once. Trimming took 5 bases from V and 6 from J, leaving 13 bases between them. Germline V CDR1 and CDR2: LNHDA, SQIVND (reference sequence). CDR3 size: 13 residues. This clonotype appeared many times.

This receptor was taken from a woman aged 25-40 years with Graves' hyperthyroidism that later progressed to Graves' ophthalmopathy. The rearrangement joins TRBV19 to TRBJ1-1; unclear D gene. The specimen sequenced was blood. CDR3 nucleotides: TGTGCCAGTAGTCCCGAGACTCGGGCTGAAGCTTTCTTT. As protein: CASSPETRAEAFF.